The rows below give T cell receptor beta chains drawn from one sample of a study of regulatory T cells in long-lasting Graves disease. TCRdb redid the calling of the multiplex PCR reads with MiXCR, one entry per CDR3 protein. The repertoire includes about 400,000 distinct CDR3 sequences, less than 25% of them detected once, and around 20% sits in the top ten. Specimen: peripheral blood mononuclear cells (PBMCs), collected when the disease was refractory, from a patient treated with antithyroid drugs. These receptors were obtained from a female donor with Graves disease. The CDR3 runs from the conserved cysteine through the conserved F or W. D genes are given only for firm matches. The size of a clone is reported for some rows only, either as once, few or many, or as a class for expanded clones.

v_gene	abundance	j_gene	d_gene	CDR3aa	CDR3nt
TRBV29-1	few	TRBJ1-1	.	CSVAPGNSNTEAFF	TGCAGCGTTGCCCCCGGGAATTCAAACACTGAAGCTTTCTTT
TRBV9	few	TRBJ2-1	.	CASSVGAGSYNEQFF	TGTGCCAGCAGCGTAGGGGCTGGCTCCTACAATGAGCAGTTCTTC
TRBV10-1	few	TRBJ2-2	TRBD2	CASSEAGTSGSTGELFF	TGCGCCAGCAGTGAGGCTGGGACTAGCGGGAGTACCGGGGAGCTGTTTTTT
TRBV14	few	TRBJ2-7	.	CASSQDPHGIYEQYF	TGTGCCAGCAGCCAAGATCCGCACGGGATCTACGAGCAGTACTTC
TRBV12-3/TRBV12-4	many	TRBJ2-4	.	CASSIDSSRSDIQYF	TGTGCCAGCAGCATAGACTCCTCCCGAAGCGACATTCAGTACTTC
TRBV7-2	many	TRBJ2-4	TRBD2	CASSWGGIQYF	TGTGCCAGCAGCTGGGGGGGGATTCAGTACTTC
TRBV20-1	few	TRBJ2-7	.	CSAYSYEQYF	TGCAGTGCCTACTCCTACGAGCAGTACTTC
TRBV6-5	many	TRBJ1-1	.	CASSYSVKGSIKAFF	TGTGCCAGCAGTTACTCGGTGAAGGGGAGTATTAAAGCTTTCTTT
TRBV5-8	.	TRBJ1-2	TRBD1	CASSLGQGLNYGYTF	TGTGCCAGCAGCCTCGGACAGGGTTTGAACTATGGCTACACCTTC
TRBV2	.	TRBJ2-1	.	CASSESSVYEQFF	TGTGCCAGCAGTGAATCTAGCGTGTATGAGCAGTTCTTC
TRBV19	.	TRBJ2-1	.	CASRLNTAEQFF	TGTGCCAGTAGACTAAACACGGCCGAGCAGTTCTTC
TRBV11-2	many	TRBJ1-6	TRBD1	CASSLGEGANSPLHF	TGTGCCAGCAGCTTGGGTGAGGGGGCTAATTCACCCCTCCACTTT
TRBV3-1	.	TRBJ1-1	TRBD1	CASSQEGQDLNTEAFF	TGTGCCAGCAGCCAAGAGGGACAGGACTTAAACACTGAAGCTTTCTTT
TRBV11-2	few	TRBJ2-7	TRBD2	CASSHGGGRLAEQYF	TGTGCCAGCAGCCACGGGGGGGGGAGACTTGCCGAGCAGTACTTC
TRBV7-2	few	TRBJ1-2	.	CASSLDGYGYAF	TGTGCCAGCAGCTTGGACGGCTATGGCTACGCCTTC
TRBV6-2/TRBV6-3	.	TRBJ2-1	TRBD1	CASRTGTGGRNEQFF	TGTGCCAGCAGAACCGGGACAGGGGGCAGGAATGAGCAGTTCTTC
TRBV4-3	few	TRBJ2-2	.	CASEEGGTGELFF	TGCGCCAGCGAGGAAGGGGGAACCGGGGAGCTGTTTTTT
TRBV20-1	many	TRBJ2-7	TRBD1	CSAHPPDRVHEQYF	TGCAGTGCACACCCCCCGGACAGGGTCCACGAGCAGTACTTC
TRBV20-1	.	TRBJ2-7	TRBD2	CSAGLAGVSSEQYF	TGCAGTGCTGGACTAGCGGGAGTCTCTAGCGAGCAGTACTTC
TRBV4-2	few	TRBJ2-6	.	CASSQVTSGANVLTF	TGTGCCAGCAGCCAAGTGACCTCTGGGGCCAACGTCCTGACTTTC
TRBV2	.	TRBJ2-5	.	CASSGASGPYQETQYF	TGTGCCAGCAGTGGGGCGAGCGGGCCGTACCAAGAGACCCAGTACTTC
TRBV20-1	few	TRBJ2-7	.	CSARTPLYQYF	TGCAGTGCTAGGACCCCCTTGTACCAGTACTTC
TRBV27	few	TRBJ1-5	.	CASRSKPYSNQPQHF	TGTGCCAGCAGATCGAAGCCATATAGCAATCAGCCCCAGCATTTT
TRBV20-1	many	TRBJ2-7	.	CSASPGAVTKPEQYF	TGCAGTGCTAGCCCGGGGGCAGTCACTAAGCCCGAGCAGTACTTC
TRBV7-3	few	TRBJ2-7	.	CASSPKPQAKYEQYF	TGTGCCAGCAGCCCGAAGCCTCAGGCGAAATACGAGCAGTACTTC
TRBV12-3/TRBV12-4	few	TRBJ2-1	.	CASSLRDEQFF	TGTGCCAGCAGTTTGAGGGATGAGCAGTTCTTC
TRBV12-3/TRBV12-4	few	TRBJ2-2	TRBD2	CASSLAGGPNTGELFF	TGTGCCAGCAGTTTAGCGGGAGGGCCAAACACCGGGGAGCTGTTTTTT
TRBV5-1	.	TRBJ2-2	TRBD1	CASQEGQVDTGELFF	TGCGCCAGCCAAGAGGGACAGGTCGACACCGGGGAGCTGTTTTTT
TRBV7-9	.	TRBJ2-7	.	CASSFHGDEQYF	TGTGCCAGCAGCTTCCACGGGGACGAGCAGTACTTC
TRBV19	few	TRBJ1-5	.	CASLPVGVSNQPQHF	TGTGCCAGCCTTCCCGTGGGGGTAAGCAATCAGCCCCAGCATTTT
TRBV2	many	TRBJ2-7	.	CASSVPSLGTYEQYF	TGTGCCAGCAGTGTCCCTAGTTTGGGAACCTACGAGCAGTACTTC
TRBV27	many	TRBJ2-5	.	CASSLWGSWQETQYF	TGTGCCAGCAGTTTATGGGGGAGTTGGCAAGAGACCCAGTACTTC
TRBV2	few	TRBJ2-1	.	CASSVNEQFF	TGTGCCAGCAGTGTAAATGAGCAGTTCTTC
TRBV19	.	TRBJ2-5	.	CASSINVKETQYF	TGTGCCAGTAGTATAAACGTCAAAGAGACCCAGTACTTC
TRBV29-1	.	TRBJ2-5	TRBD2	CSVELAGVGETQYF	TGCAGCGTTGAACTAGCGGGAGTCGGAGAGACCCAGTACTTC
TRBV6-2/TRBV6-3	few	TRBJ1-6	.	CASSYDGNSPLHF	TGTGCCAGCAGTTACGATGGGAATTCACCCCTCCACTTT
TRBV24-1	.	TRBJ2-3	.	CATSDASDAKARGSTDTQYF	TGTGCCACCAGTGACGCCTCGGATGCGAAGGCCCGGGGTAGCACAGATACGCAGTATTTT
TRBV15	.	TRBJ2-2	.	CATSRDRGTGELFF	TGTGCCACCAGCAGAGACAGGGGCACCGGGGAGCTGTTTTTT
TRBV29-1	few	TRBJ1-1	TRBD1	CSVRQGATEAFF	TGCAGCGTTCGACAGGGAGCCACTGAAGCTTTCTTT
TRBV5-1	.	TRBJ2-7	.	CASSSADDSYYEQYF	TGCGCCAGCAGCTCTGCCGACGATTCATACTACGAGCAGTACTTC
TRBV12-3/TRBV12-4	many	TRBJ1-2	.	CASSDDSQGYGYTF	TGTGCCAGCAGCGATGACAGCCAGGGCTATGGCTACACCTTC
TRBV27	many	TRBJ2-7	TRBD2	CASRSGRNPSREQYF	TGTGCCAGCAGGAGCGGGAGGAACCCTTCTCGGGAGCAGTACTTC
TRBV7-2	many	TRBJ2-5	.	CASGVGSWAGETQYF	TGTGCCAGCGGGGTCGGGTCCTGGGCAGGCGAGACCCAGTACTTC
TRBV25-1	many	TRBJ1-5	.	CASSESKTETPQHF	TGTGCCAGCAGTGAATCTAAGACTGAAACGCCCCAGCATTTT
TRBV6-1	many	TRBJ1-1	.	CASSEAPGPAPNTEAFF	TGTGCCAGCAGTGAAGCGCCAGGGCCTGCCCCGAACACTGAAGCTTTCTTT
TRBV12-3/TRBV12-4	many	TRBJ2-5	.	CATRGLGKETQYF	TGTGCCACCCGGGGGCTAGGAAAAGAGACCCAGTACTTC
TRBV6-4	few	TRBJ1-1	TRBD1	CASSHQDRGPMNTEAFF	TGTGCCAGCAGTCACCAGGACAGGGGTCCCATGAACACTGAAGCTTTCTTT
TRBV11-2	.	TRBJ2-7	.	CASSLEEPYEQYF	TGTGCCAGCTCACTAGAAGAACCCTACGAGCAGTACTTC
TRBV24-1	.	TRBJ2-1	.	CATSDNRALPSYNEQFF	TGTGCCACCAGTGACAACCGGGCCCTCCCCTCCTACAATGAGCAGTTCTTC
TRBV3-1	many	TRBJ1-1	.	CASSPLLQNMNTEAFF	TGTGCCAGCAGCCCTCTGCTGCAGAACATGAACACTGAAGCTTTCTTT
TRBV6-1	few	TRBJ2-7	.	CASSRVGYEQYF	TGTGCCAGCAGTCGAGTAGGCTACGAGCAGTACTTC
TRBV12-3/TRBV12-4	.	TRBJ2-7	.	CASSGKYEQYF	TGTGCCAGCAGTGGGAAGTACGAGCAGTACTTC
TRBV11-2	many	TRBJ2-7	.	CASSLDLGVKQDF	TGTGCCAGCAGCTTAGATCTTGGTGTGAAACAAGACTTC
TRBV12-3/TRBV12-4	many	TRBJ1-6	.	CASSSGFGYSPLHF	TGTGCCAGCAGTTCAGGGTTCGGTTATTCACCCCTCCACTTT
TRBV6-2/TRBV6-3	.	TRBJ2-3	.	CASSSFVGTQYF	TGTGCCAGCAGTTCCTTTGTAGGGACGCAGTATTTT
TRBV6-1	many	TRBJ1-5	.	CASRDTGGIQPQHF	TGTGCCAGCAGGGACACGGGGGGAATTCAGCCCCAGCATTTT
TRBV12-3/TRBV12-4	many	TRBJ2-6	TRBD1	CASSPGQAYGANVLTF	TGTGCCAGCAGTCCTGGACAGGCGTACGGGGCCAACGTCCTGACTTTC
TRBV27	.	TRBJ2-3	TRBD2	CASSTNGLAGSSYTQYF	TGTGCCAGCAGTACTAATGGACTAGCGGGGTCATCGTATACGCAGTATTTT
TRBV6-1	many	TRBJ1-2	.	CASSRDRLNYGYTF	TGTGCCAGCAGCCGTGACAGGCTGAACTATGGCTACACCTTC